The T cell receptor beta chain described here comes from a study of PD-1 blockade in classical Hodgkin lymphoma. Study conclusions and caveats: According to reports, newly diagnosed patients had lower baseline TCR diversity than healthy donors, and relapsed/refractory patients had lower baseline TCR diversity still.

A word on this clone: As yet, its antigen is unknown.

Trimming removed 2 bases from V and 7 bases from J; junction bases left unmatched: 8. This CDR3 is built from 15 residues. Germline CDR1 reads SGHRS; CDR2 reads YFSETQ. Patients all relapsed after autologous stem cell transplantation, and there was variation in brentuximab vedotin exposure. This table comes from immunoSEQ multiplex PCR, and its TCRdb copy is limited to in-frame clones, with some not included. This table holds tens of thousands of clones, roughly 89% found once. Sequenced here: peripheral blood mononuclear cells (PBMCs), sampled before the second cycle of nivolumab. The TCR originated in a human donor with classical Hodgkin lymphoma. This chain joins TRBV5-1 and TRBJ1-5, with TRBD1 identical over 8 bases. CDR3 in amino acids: CASSLTGQGGQPQHF. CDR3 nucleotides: TGCGCCAGCAGCTTAACTGGACAGGGTGGCCAGCCCCAGCATTTT. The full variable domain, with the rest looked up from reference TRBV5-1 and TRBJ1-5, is KAGVTQTPRYLIKTRGQQVTLSCSPISGHRSVSWYQQTPGQGLQFLFEYFSETQRNKGNFPGRFSGRQFSNSRSEMNVSTLELGDSALYLCASSLTGQGGQPQHFGDGTRLSIL.